This entry lists 2 T cell receptor beta chains sequenced from one sample in a study of sequential checkpoint blockade in melanoma. The repertoire was sequenced with immunoSEQ multiplex PCR; TCRdb's copy has only in-frame clones and lacks some. Among 5,200 or so clones listed, 70% to 85% were seen once. Treatment denoted: randomized to nivolumab then ipilimumab (arm A) or the reverse (arm B). The sequencing used CD8+ T cells sorted from blood (inferred from file names), collected from a patient given nivolumab and ipilimumab in sequence. These receptors all stem from a human donor with melanoma.

This sequence joins TRBV19 and TRBJ2-7, with D tentatively TRBD2 (6 bases). The CDR3 is 14 residues long. CDR1 is LNHDA, CDR2 SQIVND, per germline (reference sequence). Trimming cost V 4 bases and J 3 bases, with 13 bases left between them. The CDR3, as DNA: TGTGCCAGTAGTAGCGGATGGGGGGACTACGAGCAGTACTTC. This codes for CASSSGWGDYEQYF.

This clone is large in the sample. The rearrangement uses TRBV28 and TRBJ1-6; D is perhaps TRBD1 (6 bases). This CDR3 comprises 15 residues. Germline V CDR1 and CDR2: MDHEN, SYDVKM. V shed 2 bases and J shed 10 bases, with 15 bases lying between them. The CDR3 bases are TGTGCCAGCAGTTTACGATTTTCAGGGGAATCACCCCTCCACTTT. As protein: CASSLRFSGESPLHF.